Included here is one T cell receptor beta chain sequence, with context. Its cognate antigen is unknown. Clones were sequenced by immunoSEQ multiplex PCR, and TCRdb holds only the in-frame ones, with some missing. The table has under 150,000 clones, approximately 87% seen once; the top ten hold roughly 1.7%. The source of the sample is a study of T cell responses to AZD1222 COVID-19 vaccine. Study-wide results and limits: Recipients of two AZD1222 doses showed rising Spike-specific TCR breadth and depth.

The V end lost 2 bases, the J end lost 4 bases, and 14 bases lay between the germline ends. From germline, CDR1 is SGHTA and CDR2 FQGNSA. This CDR3 region has 15 residues. V and J are TRBV7-2 and TRBJ1-2, with D possibly being TRBD1 (5 bases). The source was peripheral blood, collected 28 days after the second AZD1222 dose. This sequence was found in an adult who received the AZD1222 COVID-19 vaccine. CDR3 loop: CASSLIGGGVYGYTF. The DNA for the CDR3 is TGTGCCAGCAGCTTAATTGGGGGGGGTGTCTATGGCTACACCTTC.